Sequencing of this TCR beta chain was carried out in a study of blood T cell repertoires in COVID-19 (TCRdb year 2020). A note on the overall study: The collaborator samples originated in the United States, Italy and Spain and spanned the acute and convalescent phases of COVID-19. The prospective study material was composed of cDNA or gDNA derived from T cells, B-cell-depleted T cells, or PBMCs. The repertoires were released in a freely available public database meant as a resource for research on the immune response to SARS-CoV-2. The samples were drawn from two sources: the first 160 participants of the ongoing ImmuneRACE study, and 950 to 1,500 subjects contributed by 6 global collaborators. The sample metadata nearly always contained a de-identified subject ID, COVID-19 status, age in years and sex. Where HLA class I and class II types were available, the types were taken from metadata supplied by the sample provider, not from assay-based typing. Deeply sampled blood TCRbeta repertoires from subjects exposed to, actively infected with, or recovered from COVID-19 were included in the dataset. Points the paper makes about the study in general: The quantity of clinical and demographic metadata differed by source and by participant and was supplied without curation.

TCRbeta CDR3 regions were amplified from genomic DNA by means of the immunoSEQ Assay, a bias-controlled multiplex PCR. Per the source publication's procedure: Nucleated cell counts per sample were estimated from amplification of reference gene primers within the assay. To quantify the absolute abundance of each unique TCRbeta CDR3 rearrangement, sequence reads were collapsed and filtered. For each sample, productive Simpson clonality was calculated as the square root of Simpson's diversity index across productive rearrangements. The immuneACCESS repertoire file appears here via TCRdb, limited to in-frame rearrangements. These files lack a portion of the clones; in checked studies, under half of the deficit traces to unresolved V genes, and the cause of the others is not known. V and J calls and clone size are those listed in that table; D and trimming were worked out from the DNA. The table for this sample lists about 25,000 clones; around 90% of them were counted only once. The ten largest clones capture about 8% of the sample.

Taken from cysteine to phenylalanine, the CDR3 has 20 residues. CDR3 DNA is the only sequence kept; it has 60 bases, read in frame from the first base. The germline V gene supplies CDR1 MNHNS and CDR2 SASEGT. Trimming removed 2 bases from V and 2 bases from J; the gene matches leave 21 bases unexplained. Collaborating institutions collected whole blood in K2EDTA tubes following their own protocols. For TCRbeta analysis, collaborators shipped samples as frozen whole blood, isolated PBMCs, or DNA extracted from either of those sample types. Of note for this clone: Its cognate antigen has yet to be identified. Base qualities are not at hand, and no much larger clone is one base apart.

Source material: peripheral blood. This receptor was taken from a man in his fifties or sixties with active COVID-19. The chain is assembled from TRBV6-1 and TRBJ2-7, with 7 bases in between that match TRBD1. The base sequence is TGTGCCAGCAGTGAACCCCACCCCCGACAGGGCCGGGTAGGGGCCTACGAGCAGTACTTC. It translates to CASSEPHPRQGRVGAYEQYF.